This record covers a single T cell receptor beta chain. This clone was counted a single time. Its target antigen remains unknown. The record has no base qualities; no much larger clone is one base away. The CDR1 and CDR2 encoded by the germline V gene are SGHRS and YFSETQ. The CDR3 numbers 13 residues from cysteine through phenylalanine. Only CDR3 DNA is held: 39 bases, read in frame from base 1. V ends up 0 bases short and J 6 bases short, with an unmatched junction base count of 3. Library creation used the immunoSEQ multiplex PCR assay. The multiplex PCR relied on a mix of 60 forward primers for TCR Vbeta segments and 13 reverse primers for TCR Jbeta segments. Amplification of the CDR3 region of rearranged TCR beta genes was performed with a multiplex PCR assay on genomic DNA. The amplified TCR beta libraries were sequenced on the Illumina HiSeq System as 87-base-pair reads. Per the original workflow: In a later analysis, roughly 80 million unique TCR beta chains were counted across the roughly 670 repertoires, and approximately 11 million of these chains were shared by at least two donors. A nearest-neighbor algorithm error-corrected the raw reads and collapsed the reads into unique sequences, merging closely related sequences to remove PCR and sequencing errors. To assign V, D and J gene segments, CDR3 sequences were aligned to IMGT reference sequences. For a sequence to be retained, a match of at least six nucleotides to both a V gene segment and a J gene segment was required. A rearrangement was called productive if the CDR3 had no stop codons and remained in frame with V and J, and every other rearrangement was called non-productive. CDR3 was defined according to IMGT convention as the region running from the second conserved V-encoded cysteine to the conserved J-encoded phenylalanine. In an earlier analysis of 587 of the donors, sequences lacking an unambiguous match to a single V gene segment were excluded. In an earlier analysis of a few hundred of the donors, V segments were called functional above 56.7% productive rearrangements and were called segregating when the between-donor standard deviation exceeded 5%. A statistical classification framework was built for diagnosing cytomegalovirus status from the catalog of TCR beta chain sequences. In a later analysis, TCR nucleotide sequences were compared against IMGT/GENE-DB human TR gene sequences so that V and J genes could be assigned. The TCRdist pipeline was used in a later analysis to assign CDR3 sequences and most-parsimonious VDJ recombination scenarios. A later analysis defined each TCR beta chain by its CDR3 amino acid sequence plus V-gene family, and excluded reads lacking a unique V-gene family. In a later analysis, 450 to 600 highly shared, low-generation-probability nucleotide sequences were removed to address suspected cross-contamination and a sequencing artifact. In a later analysis, a clonal expansion index for each public chain was calculated from normalized within-repertoire ranks of inferred template counts. In a later analysis, generation probabilities were computed using a VDJ recombination model fitted to out-of-frame rearrangements, and the results were checked against IGoR. Hypergeometric tests were used in a later analysis to score TCR-TCR, TCR-HLA and TCR-CMV co-occurrence, with a repertoire-size bias correction applied to the TCR pairs. To estimate false discovery rates, a later analysis permuted the HLA or CMV assignments 20 times. In a later analysis, co-occurring TCRs were grouped using DBSCAN, and TCRdist sequence similarity was added for clustering within HLA-allele-positive subsets. Co-occurrence clustering excluded repertoires with fewer than 30,000 or more than 120,000 public chains, plus five with anomalous nucleotide sharing. What TCRdb holds here is the immuneACCESS table cut down to in-frame rearrangements. Part of the clones is not present; checked against another copy, under half of the missing clones reflect an unresolved V gene, and the others are unexplained. From that table come the V and J calls and clone size; the DNA was used to work out D and trimming. This sample is represented by under 150,000 clones; 70% to 80% of them were singletons. 5% to 7.5% of the sample belongs to the ten largest clones.

In total, 500 to 700 healthy bone marrow donors made up the cohort. Cohort members were all nominally healthy when sampled, although unrecorded immune exposures were likely present. The donor was CMV seropositive and belonged to the group of more than 250 seropositive cohort members. A peripheral blood sample was collected from each donor, and TCR beta sequencing was performed on peripheral blood mononuclear cells. Genomic DNA extraction from the blood cell samples was performed with the Qiagen DNeasy Blood Extraction Kit. These data originate in a study of cytomegalovirus exposure and HLA in healthy donors listed by TCRdb under 2017. With regard to the full study: An earlier analysis of approximately 640 of the donors reported 250 to 300 Gb of sequence data and some 120 million unique TCR beta sequences from some 180 million T cells. Besides the first cohort of 550 to 750 subjects, a separate validation cohort made up of around 120 different subjects was used. Because of strong linkage in the cohort, five DR-DQ haplotypes were treated as single units for association and clustering. Every discovery cohort repertoire had been produced on one sequencing platform. The study aimed to test whether signatures of past pathogen exposure could be identified by cataloging public T cell receptors. Genome-wide SNP genotypes for about 55% of the roughly 670 donors were used in a later genetic analysis, which treated that subset as a discovery cohort. High-throughput TCR immunosequencing, statistical association of individual TCRs with disease status, and machine learning were combined to predict cytomegalovirus infection status. Rather than drawing on any new phenotypic data, the later analysis identified candidate immune exposures from TCR beta sequences and the way those sequences occurred across donors. An earlier analysis of fewer than 700 of the donors applied high-throughput TCR beta sequencing to assess whether each TCR beta V gene segment acted as functional or pseudogenic. Typing coverage differed by locus: A, B, C, DRB1 and DQB1 were typed in roughly 629-630 donors, DQA1 in about 550, DPA1 in 606, and DPB1 in 450 to 490. On average, around 240,000 unique TCR beta nucleotide sequences were sequenced per donor among a few hundred genotyped donors of the cohort, with approximately 18% of those sequences being non-productive. The study profiled the T cell repertoires of approximately 700 subjects by immunosequencing and related them to cytomegalovirus serostatus. Donor age, sex, ethnicity and CMV serostatus were compiled alongside the repertoire data. A later analysis re-analyzed previously published TCR beta repertoires from about 600 donors and added high-resolution HLA genotyping to study TCR occurrence patterns. Among the 398 genotyped donors, approximately 77% belonged to the genetic ancestry cluster associated with self-reported Caucasian donors. About 280 gigabases of sequencing data and 70 million to 95 million unique TCR sequences made up an early release that covered nearly 650 HLA-typed donors. HLA typing included class I and class II loci at four-digit resolution.

Beyond this particular receptor, the publication reports: In the study, around 160 TCR beta chains were listed as associated with cytomegalovirus. A later analysis found that HLA-associated TCR beta chains were more clonally expanded and had lower generation probabilities than equally common non-associated chains. When HLA alleles, especially DR and DQ, strongly co-occurred, TCR associations were difficult to assign to individual alleles. Because counts were too low, about 18 rarely observed V segments, including chromosome 9 orphons, were left out of the earlier analysis of about 500 of the donors. A later analysis found that TCR association rates varied across HLA loci, with DRB1 alleles showing the most associated TCRs and HLA-C alleles the fewest. Cytomegalovirus status was reported to be diagnosed by the classifier with high specificity and sensitivity in both the original and validation cohorts. Presence/absence analyses assumed roughly uniform sequencing depth across donors, an assumption that may not hold. A cluster of highly shared sequence variants was judged likely to represent a technical artifact of the sequencing pipeline. A later genetic analysis associated a missense DCLRE1C variant with V-gene and J-gene trimming of TCR beta chains, and an independent cohort replicated the association. While some public TCRs were present in many individuals, most TCR sequences turned up only very rarely across donors. Correlated functional status among segregating V segments might reflect linkage disequilibrium, but an unknown experimental factor could not be ruled out. This cohort had only TCR beta chains sequenced, and the lack of alpha or paired-chain data limited which features could be detected. The 87-base-pair reads could not distinguish some IMGT-functional V segments, including TRBV6-2 and TRBV6-3, so those segments were excluded. Because some donors lacked HLA typing at each locus, the association tests relied only on the typed subset. In a later analysis, most CMV-associated TCR beta chains were found to appear HLA-restricted, with HLA associations seemingly driven largely by CMV exposure. Broadly in line with IMGT annotations, most TCR beta V segments showed up in productive rearrangements about 87% or about 30% of the time in an earlier analysis of a few hundred of the donors. Several of the top co-occurrence clusters appeared to be linked to parvovirus B19, influenza, CMV and Epstein-Barr virus, according to a later analysis. A few of the identified cytomegalovirus-associated TCR beta chains were confirmed in vitro to be specific for cytomegalovirus antigens. The authors suggested that the approach could potentially be extended to other disease states and immunological phenotypes. A further reported finding was that TCR beta sequences accurately predicted the HLA-A and HLA-B alleles for most subjects in the first cohort. At a false discovery rate of 0.05, a later analysis linked 16,951 TCR beta sequences to specific HLA alleles. According to a later genetic analysis, donors in an Asian-associated ancestry cluster had fewer N-insertions in productive TCRs than the approximately 710-donor mean. For the cohort, immune exposure information was limited to CMV serostatus.

Sequencing input: PBMCs. The sequence links TRBV5-1 to TRBJ2-7; 7 bases in the middle match TRBD2. The sequence came from a woman aged 40 to 50 in good health and CMV-seropositive. CDR3 sequence: CASSLEWGGEQYF. The nucleotide sequence reads as follows: TGCGCCAGCAGCTTGGAGTGGGGGGGCGAGCAGTACTTC.